The T cell receptor beta chain under discussion was sequenced for a study of cytomegalovirus exposure and HLA in healthy donors. Points from the study as a whole: As a later analysis showed, a missense DCLRE1C variant was linked to trimming of TCR beta V- and J-genes. The HLA-A and HLA-B alleles of most subjects were reportedly predicted accurately from TCR beta sequences. In a later analysis, specific HLA alleles were associated with over 15,000 TCR beta sequences at a 0.05 false discovery rate. The authors assumed roughly uniform sequencing depth across donors for presence/absence analyses.

PCR employed 60 Vbeta and 13 Jbeta primers. Sequencing used immunoSEQ multiplex PCR; TCRdb keeps in-frame clones, though not all of them. This table has 150,000 or so clones, roughly 70% appearing once. With V trimmed by 5 bases and J by 6 bases, 9 bases remained unmatched. The germline gives CDR1 LNHDA, CDR2 SQIVND (reference sequence). This CDR3 is 14 amino acids long. With regard to this clone: No antigen is known for it.

The rearrangement joins TRBV19 to TRBJ1-2; TRBD1 matches 7 bases. This receptor was identified in a man aged 18 to 30 in good health and CMV-seropositive. The sample consisted of PBMCs. The DNA for the CDR3 is TGTGCCAGTAGTCCCAATCGACAGGGAAATGGCTACACCTTC. Protein: CASSPNRQGNGYTF.